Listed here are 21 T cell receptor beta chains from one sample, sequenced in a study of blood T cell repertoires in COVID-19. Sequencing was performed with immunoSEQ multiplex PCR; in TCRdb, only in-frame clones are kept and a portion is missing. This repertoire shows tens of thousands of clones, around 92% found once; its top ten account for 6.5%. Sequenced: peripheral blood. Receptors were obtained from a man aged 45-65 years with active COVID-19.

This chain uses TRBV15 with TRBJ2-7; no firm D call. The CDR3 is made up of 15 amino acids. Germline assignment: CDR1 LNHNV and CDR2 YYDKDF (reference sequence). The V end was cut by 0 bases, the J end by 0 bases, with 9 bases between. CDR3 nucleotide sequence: TGTGCCACCAGCAGAGATAACAGCAACTCCTACGAGCAGTACTTC. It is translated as CATSRDNSNSYEQYF.

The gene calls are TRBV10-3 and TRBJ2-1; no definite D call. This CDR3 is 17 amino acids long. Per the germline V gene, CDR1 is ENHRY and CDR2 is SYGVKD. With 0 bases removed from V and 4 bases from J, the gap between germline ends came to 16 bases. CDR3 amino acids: CAISESRLKLLYNEQFF. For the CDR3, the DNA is TGTGCCATCAGTGAGTCGAGGCTAAAACTCCTTTACAATGAGCAGTTCTTC.

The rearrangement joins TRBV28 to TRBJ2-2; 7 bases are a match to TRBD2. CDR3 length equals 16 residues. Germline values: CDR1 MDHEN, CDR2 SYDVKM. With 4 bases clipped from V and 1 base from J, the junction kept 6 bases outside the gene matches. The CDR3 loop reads CASSSHLAGNTGELFF. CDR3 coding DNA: TGTGCCAGCAGTTCCCATTTAGCGGGGAACACCGGGGAGCTGTTTTTT.

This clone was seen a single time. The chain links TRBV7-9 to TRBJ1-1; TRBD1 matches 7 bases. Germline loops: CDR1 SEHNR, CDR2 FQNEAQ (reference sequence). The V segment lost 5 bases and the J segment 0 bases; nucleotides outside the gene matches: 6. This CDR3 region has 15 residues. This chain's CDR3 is CASSLNRGMNTEAFF. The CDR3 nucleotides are TGTGCCAGCAGCCTTAACAGGGGTATGAACACTGAAGCTTTCTTT.

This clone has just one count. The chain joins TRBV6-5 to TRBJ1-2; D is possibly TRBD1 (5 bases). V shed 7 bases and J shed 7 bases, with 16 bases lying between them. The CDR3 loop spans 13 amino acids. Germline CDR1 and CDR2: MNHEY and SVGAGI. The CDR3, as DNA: TGTGCCAGCAACCCCGGCAGGGTCGCTGGCTACACCTTC. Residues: CASNPGRVAGYTF.

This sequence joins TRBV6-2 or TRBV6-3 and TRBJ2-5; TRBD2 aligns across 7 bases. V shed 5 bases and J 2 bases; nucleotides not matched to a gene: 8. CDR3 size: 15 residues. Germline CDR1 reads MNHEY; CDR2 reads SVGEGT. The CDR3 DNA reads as TGTGCCAGCAGTCACCCTTCTAGCGGACAAGAGACCCAGTACTTC. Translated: CASSHPSSGQETQYF.

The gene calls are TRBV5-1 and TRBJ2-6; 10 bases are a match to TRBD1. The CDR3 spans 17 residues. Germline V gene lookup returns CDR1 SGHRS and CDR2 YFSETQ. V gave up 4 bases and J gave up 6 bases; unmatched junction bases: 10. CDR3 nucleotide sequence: TGCGCCAGCAGCCCCACCGGGACAGGGGTAACGGCCAACGTCCTGACTTTC. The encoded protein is CASSPTGTGVTANVLTF. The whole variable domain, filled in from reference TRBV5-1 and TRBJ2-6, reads KAGVTQTPRYLIKTRGQQVTLSCSPISGHRSVSWYQQTPGQGLQFLFEYFSETQRNKGNFPGRFSGRQFSNSRSEMNVSTLELGDSALYLCASSPTGTGVTANVLTFGAGSRLTVL.

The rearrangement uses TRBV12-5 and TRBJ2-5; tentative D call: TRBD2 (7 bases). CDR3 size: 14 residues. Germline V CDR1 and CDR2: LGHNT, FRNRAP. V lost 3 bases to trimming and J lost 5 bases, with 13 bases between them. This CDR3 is CASGFGGGAETQYF. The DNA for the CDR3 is TGTGCTAGTGGTTTCGGCGGGGGCGCGGAGACCCAGTACTTC.

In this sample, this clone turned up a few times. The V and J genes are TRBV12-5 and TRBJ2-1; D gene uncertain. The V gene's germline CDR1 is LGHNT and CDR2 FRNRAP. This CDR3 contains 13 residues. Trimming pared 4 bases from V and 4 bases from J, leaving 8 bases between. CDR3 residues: CASGSLYYNEQFF. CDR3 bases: TGTGCTAGTGGTTCCCTTTATTACAATGAGCAGTTCTTC.

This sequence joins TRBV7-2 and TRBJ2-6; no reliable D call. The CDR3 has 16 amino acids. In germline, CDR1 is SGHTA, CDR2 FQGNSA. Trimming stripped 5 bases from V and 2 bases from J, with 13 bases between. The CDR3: CASSPQTRAGANVLTF. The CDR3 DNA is TGTGCCAGCAGCCCACAAACACGGGCTGGGGCCAACGTCCTGACTTTC. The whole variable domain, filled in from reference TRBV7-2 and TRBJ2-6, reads GAGVSQSPSNKVTEKGKDVELRCDPISGHTALYWYRQSLGQGLEFLIYFQGNSAPDKSGLPSDRFSAERTGGSVSTLTIQRTQQEDSAVYLCASSPQTRAGANVLTFGAGSRLTVL.

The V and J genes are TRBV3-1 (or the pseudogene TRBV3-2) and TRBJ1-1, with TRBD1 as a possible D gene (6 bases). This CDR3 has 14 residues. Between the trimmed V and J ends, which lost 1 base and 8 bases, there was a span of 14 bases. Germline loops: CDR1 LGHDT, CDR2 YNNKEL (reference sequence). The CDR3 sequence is CASSQGGGRNEAFF. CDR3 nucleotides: TGTGCCAGCAGCCAAGGGGGGGGCAGAAACGAAGCTTTCTTT.

The CDR3 DNA is TGTGCCAGCAGCCCAGACCCCCGCGGGAGCACAGATACGCAGTATTTT. This translates into CASSPDPRGSTDTQYF. The gene calls are TRBV3-1 (or the pseudogene TRBV3-2) and TRBJ2-3, with D perhaps TRBD2 (5 bases). CDR3 size: 16 residues. Germline lookup yields CDR1 LGHDT and CDR2 YNNKEL (reference sequence). Deletions cut 4 bases from V and 0 bases from J, with 14 bases between.

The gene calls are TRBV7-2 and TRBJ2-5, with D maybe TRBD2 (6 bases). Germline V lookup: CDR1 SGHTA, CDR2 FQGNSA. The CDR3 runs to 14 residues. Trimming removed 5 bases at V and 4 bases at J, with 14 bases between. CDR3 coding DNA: TGTGCCAGCAGCCCTGGGGACTCCAGAGAGACCCAGTACTTC. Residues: CASSPGDSRETQYF.

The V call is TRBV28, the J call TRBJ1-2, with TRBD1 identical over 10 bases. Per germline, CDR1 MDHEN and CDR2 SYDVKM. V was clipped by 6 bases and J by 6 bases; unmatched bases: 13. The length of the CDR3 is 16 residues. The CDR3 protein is CASSSIGQGVPHGYTF. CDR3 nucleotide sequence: TGTGCCAGCAGCTCCATAGGACAGGGGGTCCCCCATGGCTACACCTTC.

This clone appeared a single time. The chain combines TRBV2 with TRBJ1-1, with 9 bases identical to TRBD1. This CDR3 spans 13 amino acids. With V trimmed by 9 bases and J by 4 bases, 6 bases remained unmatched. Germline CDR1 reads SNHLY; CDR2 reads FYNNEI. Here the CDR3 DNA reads TGTGCCAGTAGGGGACAGGGAGGCACTGAAGCTTTCTTT. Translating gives CASRGQGGTEAFF.

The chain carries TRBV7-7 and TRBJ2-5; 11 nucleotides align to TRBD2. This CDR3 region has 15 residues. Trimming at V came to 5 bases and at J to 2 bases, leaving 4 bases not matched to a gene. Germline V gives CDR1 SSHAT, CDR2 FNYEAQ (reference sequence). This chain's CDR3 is CASSPLAGGQETQYF. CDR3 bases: TGTGCCAGCAGCCCTCTAGCGGGGGGACAAGAGACCCAGTACTTC.

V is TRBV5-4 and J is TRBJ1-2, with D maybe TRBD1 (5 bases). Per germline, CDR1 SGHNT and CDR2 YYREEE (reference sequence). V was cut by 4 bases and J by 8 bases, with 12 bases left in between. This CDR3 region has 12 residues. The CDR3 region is CASSGAGGGYTF. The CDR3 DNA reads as TGTGCCAGCAGCGGGGCTGGTGGGGGCTACACCTTC.

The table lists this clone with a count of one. The CDR3 reads CAASRFSGVYEQYF. The CDR3 DNA sequence: TGTGCCGCCAGCAGGTTTTCAGGGGTATACGAGCAGTACTTC. The chain couples TRBV6-5 to TRBJ2-7; possible D gene TRBD1, 6 bases. Trimming took off 11 bases at V and 4 bases at J, with 21 bases between the two ends. Germline V CDR1 and CDR2: MNHEY, SVGAGI. This CDR3 spans 14 amino acids.

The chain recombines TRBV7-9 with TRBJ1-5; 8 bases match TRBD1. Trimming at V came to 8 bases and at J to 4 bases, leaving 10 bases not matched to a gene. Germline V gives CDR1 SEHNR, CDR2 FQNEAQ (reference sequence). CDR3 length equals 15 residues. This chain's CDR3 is CASSVTGGTNQPQHF. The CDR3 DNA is TGTGCCAGCTCGGTAACAGGGGGGACTAATCAGCCCCAGCATTTT. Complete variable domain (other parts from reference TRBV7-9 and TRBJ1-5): DTGVSQNPRHKITKRGQNVTFRCDPISEHNRLYWYRQTLGQGPEFLTYFQNEAQLEKSRLLSDRFSAERPKGSFSTLEIQRTEQGDSAMYLCASSVTGGTNQPQHFGDGTRLSIL.

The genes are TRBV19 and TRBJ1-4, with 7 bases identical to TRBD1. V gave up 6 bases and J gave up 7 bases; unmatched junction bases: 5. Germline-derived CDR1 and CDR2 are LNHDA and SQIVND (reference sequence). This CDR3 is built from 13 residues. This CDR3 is CASRGRGFEKLFF. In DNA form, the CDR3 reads TGTGCCAGTAGAGGCAGGGGGTTTGAAAAACTGTTTTTT.

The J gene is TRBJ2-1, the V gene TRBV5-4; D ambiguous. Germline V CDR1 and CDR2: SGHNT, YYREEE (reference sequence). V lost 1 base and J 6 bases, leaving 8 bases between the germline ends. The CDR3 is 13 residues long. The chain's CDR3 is CASSLLGPNEQFF. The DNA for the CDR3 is TGTGCCAGCAGCTTGTTGGGCCCCAATGAGCAGTTCTTC.